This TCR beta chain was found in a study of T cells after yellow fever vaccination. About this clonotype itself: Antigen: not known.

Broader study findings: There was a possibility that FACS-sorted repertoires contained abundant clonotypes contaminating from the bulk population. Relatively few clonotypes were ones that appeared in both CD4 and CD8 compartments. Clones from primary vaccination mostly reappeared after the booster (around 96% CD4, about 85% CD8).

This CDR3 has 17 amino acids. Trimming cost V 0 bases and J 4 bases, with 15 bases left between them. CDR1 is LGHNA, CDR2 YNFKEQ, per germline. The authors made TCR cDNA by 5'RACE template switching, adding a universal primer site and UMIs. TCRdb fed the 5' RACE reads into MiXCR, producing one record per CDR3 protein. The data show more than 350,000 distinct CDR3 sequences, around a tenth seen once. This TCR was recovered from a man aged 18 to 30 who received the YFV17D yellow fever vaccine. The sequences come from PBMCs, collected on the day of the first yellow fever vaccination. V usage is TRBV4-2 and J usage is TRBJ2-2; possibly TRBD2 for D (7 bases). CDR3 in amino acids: CASSQDSDGGLTGELFF. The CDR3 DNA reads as TGTGCCAGCAGCCAAGATTCCGACGGGGGGCTCACCGGGGAGCTGTTTTTT.